This T cell receptor (beta chain) was recorded in a study of blood T cell repertoires in COVID-19. Study-level background: Acute-phase and convalescent COVID-19 samples originated in the United States, Italy and Spain. T cells, B-cell-depleted T cells, or PBMCs supplied cDNA or gDNA.

The V gene lost 2 bases and the J gene lost 2 bases, with 10 bases spanning the gap. The germline V gene encodes CDR1 LGHNT and CDR2 FRNRAP. CDR3 size: 15 residues. Assay: immunoSEQ multiplex PCR; the TCRdb copy retains only in-frame clones and omits some. The sample lists about 210,000 clones, roughly four fifths occurring once. J is TRBJ1-5 and V is TRBV12-5; D is undetermined. This TCR was sampled from a man between 35 and 55 years old who had recovered from COVID-19. The sample consisted of PBMCs or T cells enriched from blood (not recorded which). The CDR3 nucleotides are TGTGCTAGTGGTTTGTCGATCCAGGGCAATCAGCCCCAGCATTTT. Protein: CASGLSIQGNQPQHF.